These 10 T cell receptor beta chains were all obtained from the same sample, sequenced in a study of blood T cell repertoires in COVID-19. TCRdb's table, derived via immunoSEQ multiplex PCR, lists solely in-frame clones and lacks some. The data contain some 270,000 clones, 70% to 90% of them singletons. The sequenced material came from PBMCs or T cells enriched from blood (not recorded which). All receptors come from a woman between 50 and 59 years old who had been exposed to COVID-19.

This clone was detected once. The rearrangement joins TRBV24-1 to TRBJ1-1; D unresolved. Germline CDR1 reads KGHDR; CDR2 reads SFDVKD. Trimming removed 9 bases at V and 0 bases at J, with 10 bases between. The CDR3 spans 13 residues. CDR3 protein: CATAAALNTEAFF. The CDR3 coding sequence is TGTGCCACCGCGGCGGCGCTGAACACTGAAGCTTTCTTT.

The chain is built from TRBV5-1 and TRBJ1-2; D is perhaps TRBD1 (6 bases). The V gene's germline CDR1 is SGHRS and CDR2 YFSETQ. Trimming cost V 4 bases and J 6 bases, with 19 bases left between them. CDR3 length: 15 residues. CDR3 sequence reads: CASSLAGQRPDGYTF. The CDR3 DNA sequence: TGCGCCAGCAGCCTGGCTGGACAGCGGCCCGATGGCTACACCTTC.

This chain uses TRBV5-4 with TRBJ2-7, with D unresolved. Trimming removed 4 bases at V and 0 bases at J, with 11 bases between. CDR1 and CDR2 (germline): SGHNT, YYREEE (reference sequence). The CDR3 totals 14 residues. CDR3 sequence reads: CASSPEAFSYEQYF. The CDR3 DNA sequence: TGTGCCAGCAGCCCAGAGGCTTTCTCCTACGAGCAGTACTTC.

This chain joins TRBV24-1 and TRBJ1-1; D perhaps matches TRBD1 (5 bases). Trimming shortened V by 6 bases and J by 6 bases, and 10 bases separated the two germline ends. CDR3 length: 12 amino acids. CDR1 is KGHDR and CDR2 is SFDVKD in the germline V gene. This CDR3 is CATSHSGSEAFF. The DNA of the CDR3 is TGTGCCACCAGTCATTCAGGGTCTGAAGCTTTCTTT.

The chain is built from TRBV9 and TRBJ1-1, with no clear D. Between the trimmed V and J ends, which lost 2 bases and 4 bases, there was a span of 12 bases. CDR1 is SGDLS, CDR2 YYNGEE, per germline. This CDR3 spans 14 amino acids. For the CDR3, the DNA is TGTGCCAGCAGCGTCTCATCCCTAACCACTGAAGCTTTCTTT. It yields the protein CASSVSSLTTEAFF.

The rearrangement joins TRBV15 to TRBJ1-6, with 10 bases identical to TRBD1. V dropped 8 bases and J dropped 8; count of bases not matched to a gene: 6. The CDR3 consists of 14 residues. CDR1 and CDR2 from the germline V gene are LNHNV and YYDKDF (reference sequence). The chain's CDR3 is CATQKTGGYSPLHF. The CDR3 nucleotides are TGTGCCACCCAAAAGACAGGGGGCTATTCACCCCTCCACTTT.

The rearrangement uses TRBV7-2 and TRBJ2-5, with D uncertain. Trimming removed 5 bases from V and 1 base from J, with 11 bases in between. The CDR3 extends over 14 amino acids. Germline CDR1 SGHTA, CDR2 FQGNSA. The CDR3 loop reads CASSPSGLQETQYF. CDR3 DNA: TGTGCCAGCAGCCCCAGTGGGCTCCAAGAGACCCAGTACTTC.

This chain links TRBV28 with TRBJ1-1; D possibly corresponds to TRBD1 (6 bases). With 5 bases removed from V and 8 bases from J, the gap between germline ends came to 12 bases. The CDR3 spans 12 residues. CDR1 and CDR2 from the germline V gene are MDHEN and SYDVKM. CDR3 loop: CASSPGVWEAFF. CDR3 DNA sequence: TGTGCCAGCAGTCCAGGGGTCTGGGAAGCTTTCTTT.

This chain links TRBV4-3 with TRBJ1-1; TRBD1 is a possible D gene (5 bases). CDR1 is LGHNA, CDR2 YSLEER, per germline. This CDR3 is built from 15 residues. The V gene lost 0 bases and the J gene lost 4 bases, with 12 bases spanning the gap. As DNA, the CDR3 is TGCGCCAGCAGCCAAGACAATAAGGGGTCCACTGAAGCTTTCTTT. It yields the protein CASSQDNKGSTEAFF.

J is TRBJ2-5 and V is TRBV28; possible D gene TRBD2, 5 bases. This CDR3 spans 16 amino acids. Per the germline V gene, CDR1 is MDHEN and CDR2 is SYDVKM. The V end lost 5 bases, the J end lost 3 bases, and 19 bases lay between the germline ends. The CDR3 is CASSRGLRLSEETQYF. The CDR3 region has the DNA TGTGCCAGCAGTCGAGGGCTGCGTTTATCCGAAGAGACCCAGTACTTC. The whole variable domain, remainder taken from reference TRBV28 and TRBJ2-5, is DVKVTQSSRYLVKRTGEKVFLECVQDMDHENMFWYRQDPGLGLRLIYFSYDVKMKEKGDIPEGYSVSREKKERFSLILESASTNQTSMYLCASSRGLRLSEETQYFGPGTRLLVL.